The 24 T cell receptor beta chains listed next were all sequenced from one sample in a study of T cells expressing NK-cell markers. TCRdb derives one entry per CDR3 protein from the 5' RACE reads, leaving out DNA. This sample's table reports almost 450,000 distinct CDR3 sequences. Material: blood T cells: a sorted CD56 or NKG2C T cell subset, CD4+ or CD8+ T cells, or bulk PBMC T cells (not recorded which). Receptors were obtained from a woman aged 18 to 75 in good health.

The chain has TRBV4-3 and TRBJ2-3. The CDR3 sequence is 15 residues long. Germline V gene data show CDR1 as LGHNA and CDR2 as YSLEER. This CDR3 is CASSQDPTSTDTQYF.

The gene calls are TRBV9 and TRBJ2-2; TCRdb lists TRBD1, though no DNA is available to test this call. This CDR3 has 17 residues. CDR1 and CDR2 from the germline V gene are SGDLS and YYNGEE. This CDR3 reads CASSAPPGQGSTGELFF.

The rearrangement joins TRBV27 to TRBJ2-1. The CDR3 sequence is 11 residues long. Germline-derived CDR1 and CDR2 are MNHEY and SMNVEV (reference sequence). CDR3: CASSTTHEQFF.

The chain recombines TRBV20-1 with TRBJ2-1; TCRdb proposes TRBD2, but this gene call is untestable without DNA. Looked up from germline, CDR1 is DFQATT and CDR2 is SNEGSKA (reference sequence). The CDR3 runs to 14 residues. CDR3 protein: CSAQTSGGVYEQFF.

V is TRBV29-1 and J is TRBJ2-2. CDR3 length: 14 residues. Germline V gene sequence: CDR1 SQVTM, CDR2 ANQGSEA. The CDR3 sequence: CSARPSGITGELFF.

The chain recombines TRBV20-1 with TRBJ2-5. This CDR3 is 14 amino acids long. CDR1 and CDR2 from the germline V gene are DFQATT and SNEGSKA (reference sequence). The CDR3 spells CSAHSLVFQETQYF.

The chain carries TRBV28 and TRBJ2-7. This CDR3 has 15 residues. Looked up from germline, CDR1 is MDHEN and CDR2 is SYDVKM. CDR3 residues: CASNADKPTTYEQYF.

This chain connects TRBV12-3 or TRBV12-4 to TRBJ2-1; TCRdb designates TRBD2, a call that cannot be tested without DNA. This CDR3 region has 15 residues. The chain's CDR3 is CASSPALAPYNEQFF.

The V and J genes are TRBV5-4 and TRBJ2-1; TCRdb designates TRBD2, a call that cannot be tested without DNA. Germline-derived CDR1 and CDR2 are SGHNT and YYREEE (reference sequence). There are 16 residues in the CDR3. The CDR3 reads CASSFGTSGSYNEQFF.

The chain uses TRBV5-6 and TRBJ2-2. This CDR3 region has 16 residues. Germline CDR1 reads SGHDT; CDR2 reads YYEEEE. Here the CDR3 reads CASSLQGKSHTGELFF.

The rearrangement uses TRBV6-2 or TRBV6-3 and TRBJ2-3. CDR1 is MNHEY and CDR2 is SVGEGT in the germline V gene. The CDR3 extends over 13 amino acids. CDR3 in amino acids: CASSYMGTDTQYF.

V usage is TRBV7-3 and J usage is TRBJ2-2; TCRdb calls TRBD1, which cannot be checked without DNA. This CDR3 is 14 amino acids long. Germline CDR1 is SGHTA and CDR2 is FQGTGA. CDR3: CASSPPGTSGELFF.

The chain links TRBV29-1 to TRBJ2-1; the TCRdb D gene call, TRBD1, has no DNA to confirm it. This CDR3 comprises 12 residues. CDR1 and CDR2 from the germline V gene are SQVTM and ANQGSEA. The CDR3 protein is CSATDQGREQFF.

This chain connects TRBV4-2 to TRBJ1-3; TCRdb picks TRBD1, but there is no DNA to check that call. This CDR3 region has 17 residues. Germline CDR1 LGHNA, CDR2 YNFKEQ. This chain's CDR3 is CASSLPTGSRAGNTIYF.

V usage is TRBV6-1 and J usage is TRBJ1-4; the TRBD1 assignment by TCRdb is unverifiable without DNA. This CDR3 region has 13 residues. Germline V gene sequence: CDR1 MNHNS, CDR2 SASEGT. CDR3 in amino acids: CASSMGTGEKLFF.

V gene TRBV4-1 combines with J gene TRBJ2-5; TCRdb's assignment of TRBD2 cannot be checked, as there is no DNA. Germline CDR1 is MGHRA and CDR2 is YSYEKL. The CDR3 sequence is 18 residues long. The CDR3 sequence is CASSQVASGGSYQETQYF.

The rearrangement links TRBV5-6 to TRBJ1-2; TCRdb reports TRBD1, a call that lacks DNA to check it against. CDR3 size: 16 residues. In germline, CDR1 is SGHDT, CDR2 YYEEEE. The CDR3 loop reads CASSPRTREEIYGYTF.

The chain has TRBV6-5 and TRBJ2-7; the D gene TCRdb calls, TRBD1, cannot be checked with no DNA. The CDR3 runs 15 residues. The germline CDR1 and CDR2 sequences are MNHEY and SVGAGI. CDR3 in amino acids: CASSHSGGGRYEQYF.

The chain has TRBV5-1 and TRBJ1-5; TCRdb indicates TRBD1, and absent DNA this call remains unverified. The CDR3 is 14 amino acids. Germline V lookup: CDR1 SGHRS, CDR2 YFSETQ. CDR3 protein: CASSLSGGSQPQHF.

This sequence joins TRBV5-6 and TRBJ2-7; without DNA, the TCRdb call of TRBD2 cannot be checked. Germline CDR1 reads SGHDT; CDR2 reads YYEEEE. The CDR3 runs to 14 residues. This chain's CDR3 is CASSQVQRLYEQYF.

The gene calls are TRBV20-1 and TRBJ2-2; the D call from TCRdb, TRBD2, cannot be confirmed without DNA. This CDR3 comprises 15 residues. The V gene's germline CDR1 is DFQATT and CDR2 SNEGSKA (reference sequence). CDR3 sequence: CSASPSGGNTGELFF.

The chain is built from TRBV7-9 and TRBJ2-3. CDR3 length: 13 residues. Germline V gene lookup returns CDR1 SEHNR and CDR2 FQNEAQ (reference sequence). This CDR3 reads CASNVASTDTQYF.

This rearrangement joins TRBV5-6 to TRBJ1-3; TCRdb's D call, TRBD1, is unchecked because there is no DNA. This CDR3 is 19 amino acids long. Germline V gives CDR1 SGHDT, CDR2 YYEEEE. CDR3: CASSLASSVTGKPGNTIYF.

The chain couples TRBV6-5 to TRBJ1-2; there is no DNA to check the TCRdb D call of TRBD1. Germline values: CDR1 MNHEY, CDR2 SVGAGI. The CDR3 totals 13 residues. CDR3 residues: CASSYGDGYGYTF.